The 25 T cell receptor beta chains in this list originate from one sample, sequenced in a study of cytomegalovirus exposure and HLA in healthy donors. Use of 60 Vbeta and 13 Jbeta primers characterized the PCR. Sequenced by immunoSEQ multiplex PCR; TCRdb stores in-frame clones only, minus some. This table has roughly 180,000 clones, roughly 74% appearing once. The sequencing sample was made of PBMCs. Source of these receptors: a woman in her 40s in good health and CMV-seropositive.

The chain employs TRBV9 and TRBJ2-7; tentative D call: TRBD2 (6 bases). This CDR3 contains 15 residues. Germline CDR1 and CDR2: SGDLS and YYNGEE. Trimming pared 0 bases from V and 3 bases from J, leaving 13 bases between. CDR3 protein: CASSVASGEIYEQYF. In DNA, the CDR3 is TGTGCCAGCAGCGTAGCATCGGGAGAAATCTACGAGCAGTACTTC.

CDR3 protein: CASSRTRMGKLFF. The DNA for the CDR3 is TGTGCCAGCAGCCGGACTAGGATGGGGAAACTGTTTTTT. The chain couples TRBV4-2 to TRBJ1-4; D is unresolved. The CDR3 consists of 13 residues. Germline V gives CDR1 LGHNA, CDR2 YNFKEQ. Trimming took 4 bases from V and 11 from J, leaving 14 bases between them.

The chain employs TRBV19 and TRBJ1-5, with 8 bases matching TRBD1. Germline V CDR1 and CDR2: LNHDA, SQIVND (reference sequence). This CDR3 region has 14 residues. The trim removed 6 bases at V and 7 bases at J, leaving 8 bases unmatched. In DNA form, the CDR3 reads TGTGCCAGTAGGGACAGGGCGCGGAGCCAGCCCCAGCATTTT. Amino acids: CASRDRARSQPQHF.

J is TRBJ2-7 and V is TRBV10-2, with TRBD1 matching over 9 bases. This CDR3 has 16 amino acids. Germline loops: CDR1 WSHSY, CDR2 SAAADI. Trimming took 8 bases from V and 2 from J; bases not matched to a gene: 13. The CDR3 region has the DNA TGCGCCAGCTCGGGGGGTTCGACAGGGGGGACCTACGAGCAGTACTTC. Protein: CASSGGSTGGTYEQYF.

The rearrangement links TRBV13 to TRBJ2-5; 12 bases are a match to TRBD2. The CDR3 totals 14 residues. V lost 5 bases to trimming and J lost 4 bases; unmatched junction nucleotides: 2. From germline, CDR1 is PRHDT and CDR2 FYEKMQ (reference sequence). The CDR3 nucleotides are TGTGCCAGCAGCATACTAGCGGGAGGAGAGACCCAGTACTTC. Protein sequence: CASSILAGGETQYF.

The CDR3 DNA is TGTGCCAGCAGCGTAGATACTGGAAACACCATATATTTT. Encoded protein: CASSVDTGNTIYF. The chain joins TRBV9 to TRBJ1-3, with no clear D. V shed 0 bases and J shed 2 bases, with 3 bases lying between them. Germline loops: CDR1 SGDLS, CDR2 YYNGEE. This CDR3 region has 13 residues.

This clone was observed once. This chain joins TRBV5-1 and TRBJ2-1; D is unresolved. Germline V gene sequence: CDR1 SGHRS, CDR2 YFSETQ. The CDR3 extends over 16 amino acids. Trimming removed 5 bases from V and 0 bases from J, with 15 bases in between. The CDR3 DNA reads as TGCGCCAGCAGTTTCAAGATTGGCAGCTCCTACAATGAGCAGTTCTTC. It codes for CASSFKIGSSYNEQFF.

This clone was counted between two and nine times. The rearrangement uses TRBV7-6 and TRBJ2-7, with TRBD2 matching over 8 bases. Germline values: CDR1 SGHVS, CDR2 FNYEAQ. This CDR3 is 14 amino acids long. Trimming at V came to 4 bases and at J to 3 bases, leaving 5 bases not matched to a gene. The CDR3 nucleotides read TGTGCCAGCAGCTCATCCGGGACTAGCTACGAGCAGTACTTC. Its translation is CASSSSGTSYEQYF.

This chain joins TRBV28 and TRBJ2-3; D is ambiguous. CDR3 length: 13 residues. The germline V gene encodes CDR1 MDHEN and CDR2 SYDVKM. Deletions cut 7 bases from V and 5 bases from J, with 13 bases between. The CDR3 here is CASKLASLDTQYF. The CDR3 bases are TGTGCCAGCAAGCTCGCCTCTCTAGATACGCAGTATTTT.

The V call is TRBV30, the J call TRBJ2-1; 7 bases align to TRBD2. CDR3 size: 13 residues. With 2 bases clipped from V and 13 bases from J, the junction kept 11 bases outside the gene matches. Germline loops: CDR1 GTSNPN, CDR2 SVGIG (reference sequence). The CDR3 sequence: CAWSSGTGTSQFF. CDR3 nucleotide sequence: TGTGCCTGGAGTAGCGGGACGGGGACCAGTCAGTTCTTC.

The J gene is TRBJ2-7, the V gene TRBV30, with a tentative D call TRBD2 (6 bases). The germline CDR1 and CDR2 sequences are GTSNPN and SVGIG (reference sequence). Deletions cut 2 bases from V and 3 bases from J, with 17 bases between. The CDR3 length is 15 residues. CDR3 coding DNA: TGTGCCTGGAGTACGGGTTGGGTTAGCGGCTACGAGCAGTACTTC. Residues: CAWSTGWVSGYEQYF.

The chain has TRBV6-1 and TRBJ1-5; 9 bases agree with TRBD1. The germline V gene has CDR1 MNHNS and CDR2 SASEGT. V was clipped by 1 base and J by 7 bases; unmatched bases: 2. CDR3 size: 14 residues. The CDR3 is CASSEGQGEQPQHF. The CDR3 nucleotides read TGTGCCAGCAGTGAAGGACAGGGGGAACAGCCCCAGCATTTT.

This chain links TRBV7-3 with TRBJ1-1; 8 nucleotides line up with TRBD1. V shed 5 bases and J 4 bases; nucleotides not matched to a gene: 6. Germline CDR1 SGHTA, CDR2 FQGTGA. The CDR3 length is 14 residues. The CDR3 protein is CASSATGAGTEAFF. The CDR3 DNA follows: TGTGCCAGCAGCGCGACAGGGGCGGGCACTGAAGCTTTCTTT.

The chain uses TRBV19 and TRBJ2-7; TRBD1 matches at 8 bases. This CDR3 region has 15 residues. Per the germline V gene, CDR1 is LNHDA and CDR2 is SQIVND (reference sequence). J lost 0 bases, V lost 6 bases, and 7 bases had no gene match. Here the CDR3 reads CASSPWTGSSYEQYF. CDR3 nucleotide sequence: TGTGCCAGTAGCCCATGGACAGGGAGCTCCTACGAGCAGTACTTC.

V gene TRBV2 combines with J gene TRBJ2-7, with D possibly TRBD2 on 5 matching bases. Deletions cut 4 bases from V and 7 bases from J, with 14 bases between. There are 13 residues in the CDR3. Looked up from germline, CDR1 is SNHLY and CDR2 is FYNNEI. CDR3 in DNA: TGTGCCAGCAGTGCTACGGCCACGGGGGAGCAGTACTTC. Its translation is CASSATATGEQYF. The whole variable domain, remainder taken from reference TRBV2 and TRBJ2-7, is EPEVTQTPSHQVTQMGQEVILRCVPISNHLYFYWYRQILGQKVEFLVSFYNNEISEKSEIFDDQFSVERPDGSNFTLKIRSTKLEDSAMYFCASSATATGEQYFGPGTRLTVT.

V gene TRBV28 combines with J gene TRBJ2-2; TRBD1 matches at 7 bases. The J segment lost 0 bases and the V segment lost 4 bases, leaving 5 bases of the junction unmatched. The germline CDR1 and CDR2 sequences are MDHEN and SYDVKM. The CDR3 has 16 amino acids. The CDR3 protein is CASSSMGTANTGELFF. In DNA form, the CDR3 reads TGTGCCAGCAGTTCGATGGGGACAGCGAACACCGGGGAGCTGTTTTTT.

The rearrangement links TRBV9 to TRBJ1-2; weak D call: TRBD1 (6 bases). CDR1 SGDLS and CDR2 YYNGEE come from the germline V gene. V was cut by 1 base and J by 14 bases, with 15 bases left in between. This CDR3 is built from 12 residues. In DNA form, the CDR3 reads TGTGCCAGCAGCGTACCGACAGGCCCTTGGACCTTC. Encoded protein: CASSVPTGPWTF.

This CDR3 reads CSVAGTGYEQYF. The CDR3 DNA sequence: TGCAGCGTTGCGGGGACAGGCTACGAGCAGTACTTC. The V call is TRBV29-1, the J call TRBJ2-7, with 8 bases lining up with TRBD1. The CDR3 is made up of 12 amino acids. Germline V CDR1 and CDR2: SQVTM, ANQGSEA. Unmatched junction bases numbered 2, after V lost 4 bases and J lost 3 bases.

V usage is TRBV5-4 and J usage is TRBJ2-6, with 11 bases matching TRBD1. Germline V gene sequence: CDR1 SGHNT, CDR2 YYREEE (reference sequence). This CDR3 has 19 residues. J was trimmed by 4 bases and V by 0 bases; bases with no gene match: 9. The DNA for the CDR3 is TGTGCCAGCAGCTTGGATGGGGGGACAGGGGGTACCGGGGCCAACGTCCTGACTTTC. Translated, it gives CASSLDGGTGGTGANVLTF.

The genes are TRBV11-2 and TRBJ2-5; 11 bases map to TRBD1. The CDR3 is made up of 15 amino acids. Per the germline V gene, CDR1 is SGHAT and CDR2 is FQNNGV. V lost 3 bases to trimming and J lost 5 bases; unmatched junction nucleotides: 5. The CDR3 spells CASSFGQGAGETQYF. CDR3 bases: TGTGCCAGCAGCTTTGGACAGGGGGCCGGGGAGACCCAGTACTTC. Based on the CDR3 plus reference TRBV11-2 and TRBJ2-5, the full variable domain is EAGVAQSPRYKIIEKRQSVAFWCNPISGHATLYWYQQILGQGPKLLIQFQNNGVVDDSQLPKDRFSAERLKGVDSTLKIQPAKLEDSAVYLCASSFGQGAGETQYFGPGTRLLVL.

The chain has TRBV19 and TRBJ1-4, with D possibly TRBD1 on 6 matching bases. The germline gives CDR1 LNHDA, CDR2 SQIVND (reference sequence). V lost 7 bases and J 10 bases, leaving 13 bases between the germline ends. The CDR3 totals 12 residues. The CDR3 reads CASNRDRGKLFF. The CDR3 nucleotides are TGTGCCAGTAACAGGGACCGAGGAAAACTGTTTTTT.

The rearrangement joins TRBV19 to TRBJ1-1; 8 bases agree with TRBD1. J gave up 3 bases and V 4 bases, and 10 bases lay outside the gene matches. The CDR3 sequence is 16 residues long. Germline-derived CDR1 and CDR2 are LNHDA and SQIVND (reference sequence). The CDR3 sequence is CASSTRTGLSYTEAFF. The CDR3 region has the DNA TGTGCCAGTAGTACCAGGACAGGGCTTTCTTACACTGAAGCTTTCTTT.

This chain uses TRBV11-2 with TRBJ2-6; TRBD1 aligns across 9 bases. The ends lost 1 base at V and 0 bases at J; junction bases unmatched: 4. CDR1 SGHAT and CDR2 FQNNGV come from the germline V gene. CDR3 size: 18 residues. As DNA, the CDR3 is TGTGCCAGCAGCTTAGGGACAGGGGTCCCCTCTGGGGCCAACGTCCTGACTTTC. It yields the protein CASSLGTGVPSGANVLTF.

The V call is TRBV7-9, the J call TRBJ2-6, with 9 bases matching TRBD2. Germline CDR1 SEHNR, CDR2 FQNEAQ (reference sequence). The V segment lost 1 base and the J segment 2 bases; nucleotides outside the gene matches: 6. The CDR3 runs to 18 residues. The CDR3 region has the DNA TGTGCCAGCAGCTTAGGTAGCGGGAGAAGGACTGGGGCCAACGTCCTGACTTTC. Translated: CASSLGSGRRTGANVLTF.

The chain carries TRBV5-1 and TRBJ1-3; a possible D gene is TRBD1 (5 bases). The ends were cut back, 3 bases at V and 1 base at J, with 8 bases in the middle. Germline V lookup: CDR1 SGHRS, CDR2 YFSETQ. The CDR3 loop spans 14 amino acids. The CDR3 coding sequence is TGCGCCAGCAGCTCGACAGTTTCTGGAAACACCATATATTTT. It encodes CASSSTVSGNTIYF. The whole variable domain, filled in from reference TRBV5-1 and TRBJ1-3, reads KAGVTQTPRYLIKTRGQQVTLSCSPISGHRSVSWYQQTPGQGLQFLFEYFSETQRNKGNFPGRFSGRQFSNSRSEMNVSTLELGDSALYLCASSSTVSGNTIYFGEGSWLTVV.